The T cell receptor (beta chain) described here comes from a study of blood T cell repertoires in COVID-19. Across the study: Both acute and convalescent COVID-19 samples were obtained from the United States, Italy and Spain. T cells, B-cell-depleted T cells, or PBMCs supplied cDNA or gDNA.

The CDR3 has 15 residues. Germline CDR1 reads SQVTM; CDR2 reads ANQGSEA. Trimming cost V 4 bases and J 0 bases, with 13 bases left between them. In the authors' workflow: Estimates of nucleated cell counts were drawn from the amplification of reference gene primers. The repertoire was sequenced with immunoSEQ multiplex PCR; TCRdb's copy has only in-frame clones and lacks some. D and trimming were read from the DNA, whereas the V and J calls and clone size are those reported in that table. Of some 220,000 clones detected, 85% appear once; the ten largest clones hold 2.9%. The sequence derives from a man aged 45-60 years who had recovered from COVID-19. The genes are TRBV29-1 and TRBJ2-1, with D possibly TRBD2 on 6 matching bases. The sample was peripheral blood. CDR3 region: CSVVGGVSSYNEQFF. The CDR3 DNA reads TGCAGCGTTGTGGGCGGGGTGAGCTCCTACAATGAGCAGTTCTTC.